One T cell receptor beta chain is described in this entry. Its antigen is currently unknown. The sample's time point: persistent/refractory GD, antithyroid drugs over 5 years with positive TRAb. PBMC RNA was the source of the TCR library. Staff drew around 8.6 milliliters of peripheral blood into EDTA tubes. The sample originates from a study of regulatory T cells in long-lasting Graves disease. Study at large: A definition of persistent Graves' disease required over 5 years of antithyroid drugs plus positive TSH receptor antibodies.

Combining iRepertoire HTBI primers with Arm-PCR of CDR3 regions, the authors built TCR beta libraries. A single record per CDR3 protein comes from TCRdb applying MiXCR to the multiplex PCR reads. The data contain roughly 400,000 distinct CDR3 sequences, under 25% of them seen just once; the ten biggest clones take up about 20%. The germline V gene encodes CDR1 LGHDT and CDR2 YNNKEL (reference sequence). The CDR3 contains 15 residues. The ends were cut back, 6 bases at V and 1 base at J, with 12 bases in the middle. Study outcomes and limitations: Patients with persistent disease showed a bias toward TRBV28, TRBJ1-2 and TRBJ2-5. Study was limited to peripheral blood, excluding thyroid tissue.

The TCR comes from a female donor with Graves disease. The chain links TRBV3-1 to TRBJ2-2, with TRBD1 as a possible D gene (6 bases). Sample: peripheral blood mononuclear cells (PBMCs), taken when the disease was refractory, from a patient treated with antithyroid drugs. For the CDR3, the DNA is TGTGCCAGCAGGGTGCAGGGGTTGAACACCGGGGAGCTGTTTTTT. Its translation: CASRVQGLNTGELFF.